Sequencing of this T cell receptor beta chain was carried out in a study of T cell changes during pregnancy in multiple sclerosis. TCRdb keeps only in-frame clones here, not all; method: immunoSEQ multiplex PCR. The sample records 20,000 to 25,000 clones, around four fifths being singletons. This receptor was taken from a female donor in good health, enrolled as a control in a pregnancy study. The sequences come from CD8+ T cells from peripheral blood mononuclear cells, collected in the first trimester of pregnancy.

The CDR3 is CASSLGQTYNSPLHF. Written as DNA, the CDR3 is TGTGCCAGCAGCCTTGGACAGACGTATAATTCACCCCTCCACTTT. The chain employs TRBV14 and TRBJ1-6; a possible D gene is TRBD1 (6 bases). From germline, CDR1 is SGHDN and CDR2 FVKESK. V lost 4 bases, J lost 4 bases, and 11 bases lay in between. This CDR3 is built from 15 residues.